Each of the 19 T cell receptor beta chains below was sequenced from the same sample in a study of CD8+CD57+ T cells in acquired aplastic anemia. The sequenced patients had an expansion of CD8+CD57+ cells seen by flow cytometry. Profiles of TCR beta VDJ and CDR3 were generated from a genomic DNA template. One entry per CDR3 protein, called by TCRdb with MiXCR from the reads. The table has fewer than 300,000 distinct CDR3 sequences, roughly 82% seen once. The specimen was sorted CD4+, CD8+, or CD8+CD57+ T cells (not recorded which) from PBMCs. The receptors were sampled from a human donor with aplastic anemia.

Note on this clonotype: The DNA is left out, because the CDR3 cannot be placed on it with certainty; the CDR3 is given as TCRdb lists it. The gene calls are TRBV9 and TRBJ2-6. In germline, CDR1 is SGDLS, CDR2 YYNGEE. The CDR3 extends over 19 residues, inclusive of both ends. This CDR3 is CASGGAGNSQYFGANVLTF.

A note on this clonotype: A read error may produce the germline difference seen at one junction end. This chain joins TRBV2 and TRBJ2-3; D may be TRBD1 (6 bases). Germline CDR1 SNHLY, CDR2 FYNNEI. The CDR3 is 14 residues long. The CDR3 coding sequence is TGTGCCAGCAGCACACCGGGACATCCGGATACGCAATATTTT. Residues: CASSTPGHPDTQYF.

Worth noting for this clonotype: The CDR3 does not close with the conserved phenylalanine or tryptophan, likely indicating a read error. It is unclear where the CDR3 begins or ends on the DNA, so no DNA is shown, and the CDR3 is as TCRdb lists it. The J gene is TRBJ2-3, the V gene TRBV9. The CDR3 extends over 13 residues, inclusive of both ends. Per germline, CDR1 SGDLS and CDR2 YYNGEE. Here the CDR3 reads CASSVGSDTPYFC.

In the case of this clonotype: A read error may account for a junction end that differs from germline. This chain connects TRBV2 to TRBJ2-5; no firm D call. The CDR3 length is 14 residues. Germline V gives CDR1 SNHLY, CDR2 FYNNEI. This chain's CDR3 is CATSIVSSQESQSF. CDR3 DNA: TGTGCCACCAGCATAGTGTCCAGCCAAGAGTCCCAGTCCTTC.

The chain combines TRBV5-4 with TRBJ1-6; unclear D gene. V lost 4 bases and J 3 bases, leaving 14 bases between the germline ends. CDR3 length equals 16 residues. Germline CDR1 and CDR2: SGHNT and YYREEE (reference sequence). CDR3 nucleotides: TGTGCCAGCAGCCATACTAGCGCGGTCTATAATTCACCCCTCCACTTT. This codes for CASSHTSAVYNSPLHF.

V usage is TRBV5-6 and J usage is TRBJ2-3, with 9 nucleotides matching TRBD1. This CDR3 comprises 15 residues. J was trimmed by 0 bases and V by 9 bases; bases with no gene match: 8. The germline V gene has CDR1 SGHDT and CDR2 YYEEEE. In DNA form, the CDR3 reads TGTGCCACCCAACAGGGGGCGGAGAGCACAGATACGCAGTATTTT. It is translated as CATQQGAESTDTQYF.

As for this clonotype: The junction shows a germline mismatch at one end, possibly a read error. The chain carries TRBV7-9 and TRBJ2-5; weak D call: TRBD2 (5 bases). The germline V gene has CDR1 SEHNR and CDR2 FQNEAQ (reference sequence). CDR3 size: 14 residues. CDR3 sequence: CATSCGGTWGETQF. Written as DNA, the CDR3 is TGTGCCACCAGTTGTGGCGGCACTTGGGGAGAGACCCAGTTC. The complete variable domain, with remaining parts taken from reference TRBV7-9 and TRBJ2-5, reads DTGVSQNPRHKITKRGQNVTFRCDPISEHNRLYWYRQTLGQGPEFLTYFQNEAQLEKSRLLSDRFSAERPKGSFSTLEIQRTEQGDSAMYLCATSCGGTWGETQFGPGTRLLVL.

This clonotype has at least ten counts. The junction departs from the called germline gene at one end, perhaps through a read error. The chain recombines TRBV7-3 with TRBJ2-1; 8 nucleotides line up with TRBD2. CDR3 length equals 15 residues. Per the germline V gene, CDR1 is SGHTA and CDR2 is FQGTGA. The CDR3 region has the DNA TGTGCCAGCAGCTTAACGAAGCGGGGGTACTACAATGAGTTCTTT. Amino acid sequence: CASSLTKRGYYNEFF.

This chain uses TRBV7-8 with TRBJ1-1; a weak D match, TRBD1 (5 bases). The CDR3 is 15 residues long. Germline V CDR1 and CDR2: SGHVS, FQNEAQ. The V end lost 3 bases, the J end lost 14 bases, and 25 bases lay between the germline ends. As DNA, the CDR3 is TGTGCCAGCAGCTTTTATCTGGCCGGGACCACTGTTGCCTTCTTT. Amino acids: CASSFYLAGTTVAFF.

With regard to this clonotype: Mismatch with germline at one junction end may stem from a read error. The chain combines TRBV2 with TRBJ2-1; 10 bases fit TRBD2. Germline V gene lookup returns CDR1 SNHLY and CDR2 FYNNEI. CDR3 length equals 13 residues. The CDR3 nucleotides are TGCTTCAACAGTAGCGGGGGGATCGATGAGCAGTTCTTC. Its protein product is CFNSSGGIDEQFF.

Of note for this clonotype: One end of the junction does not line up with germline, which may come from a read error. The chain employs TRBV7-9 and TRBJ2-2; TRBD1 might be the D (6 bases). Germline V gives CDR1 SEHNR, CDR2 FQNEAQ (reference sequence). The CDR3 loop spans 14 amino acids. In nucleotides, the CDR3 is TGTGCCAGCAACGTAGGGGGTAGCAACGGGGCGAAGGTTTTT. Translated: CASNVGGSNGAKVF.

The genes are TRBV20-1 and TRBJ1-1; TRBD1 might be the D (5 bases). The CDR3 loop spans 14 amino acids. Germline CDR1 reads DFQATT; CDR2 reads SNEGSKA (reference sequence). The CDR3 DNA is TGCCATGCTAGGCGGGGACGCAAGAACACTGAAGCTTTCTTT. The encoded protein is CHARRGRKNTEAFF.

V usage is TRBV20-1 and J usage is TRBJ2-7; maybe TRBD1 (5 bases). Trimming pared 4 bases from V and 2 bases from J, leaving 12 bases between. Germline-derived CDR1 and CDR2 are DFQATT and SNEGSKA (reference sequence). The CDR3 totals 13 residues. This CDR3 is CSATHRQTYEQYF. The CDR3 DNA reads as TGCAGTGCTACCCATCGACAGACCTACGAGCAGTACTTC.

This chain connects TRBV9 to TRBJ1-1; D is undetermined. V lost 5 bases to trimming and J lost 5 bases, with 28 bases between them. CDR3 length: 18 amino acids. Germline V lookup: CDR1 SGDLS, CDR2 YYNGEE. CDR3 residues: CASREPRGHTVSRTEAFF. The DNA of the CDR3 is TGTGCCAGCAGGGAACCTCGTGGGCACACAGTTTCGAGGACTGAAGCTTTCTTT.

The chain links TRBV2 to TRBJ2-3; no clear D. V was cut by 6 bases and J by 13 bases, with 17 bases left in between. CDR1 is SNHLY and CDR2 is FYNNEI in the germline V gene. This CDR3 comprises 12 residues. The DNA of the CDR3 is TGTGCCAGCAGCGTAAGTTCCGGTACAGAGTATTTT. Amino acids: CASSVSSGTEYF.

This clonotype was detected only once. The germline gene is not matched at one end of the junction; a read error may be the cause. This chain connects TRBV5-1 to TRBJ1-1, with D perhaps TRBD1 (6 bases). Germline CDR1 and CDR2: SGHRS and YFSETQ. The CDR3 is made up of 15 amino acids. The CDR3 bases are TGCGCCAGCAGCTTGGGAGATGGGGGCGGCACTGAAGCTCTCTTT. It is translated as CASSLGDGGGTEALF.

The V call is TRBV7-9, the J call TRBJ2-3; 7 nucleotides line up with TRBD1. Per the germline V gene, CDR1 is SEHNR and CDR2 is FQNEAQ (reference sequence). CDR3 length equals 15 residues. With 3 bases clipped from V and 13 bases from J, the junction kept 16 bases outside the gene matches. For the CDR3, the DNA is TGTGCCAGCAGCTTGCGAAGAGGCAGGGGGAGCGATGAGTATTTT. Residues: CASSLRRGRGSDEYF.

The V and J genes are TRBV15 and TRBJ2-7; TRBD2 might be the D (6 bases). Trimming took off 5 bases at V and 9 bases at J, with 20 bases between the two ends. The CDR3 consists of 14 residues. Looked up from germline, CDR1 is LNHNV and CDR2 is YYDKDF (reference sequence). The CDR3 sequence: CATSGRGSAEAQYF. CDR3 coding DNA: TGTGCCACCAGCGGGCGGGGCAGCGCAGAGGCGCAGTACTTC.

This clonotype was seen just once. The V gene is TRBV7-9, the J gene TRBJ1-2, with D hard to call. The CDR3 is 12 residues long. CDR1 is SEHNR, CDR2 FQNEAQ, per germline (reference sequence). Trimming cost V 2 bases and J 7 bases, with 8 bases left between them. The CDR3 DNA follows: TGTGCCAGCAGCTTAAGTGTGGGTGGCTACACCTTC. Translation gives CASSLSVGGYTF.